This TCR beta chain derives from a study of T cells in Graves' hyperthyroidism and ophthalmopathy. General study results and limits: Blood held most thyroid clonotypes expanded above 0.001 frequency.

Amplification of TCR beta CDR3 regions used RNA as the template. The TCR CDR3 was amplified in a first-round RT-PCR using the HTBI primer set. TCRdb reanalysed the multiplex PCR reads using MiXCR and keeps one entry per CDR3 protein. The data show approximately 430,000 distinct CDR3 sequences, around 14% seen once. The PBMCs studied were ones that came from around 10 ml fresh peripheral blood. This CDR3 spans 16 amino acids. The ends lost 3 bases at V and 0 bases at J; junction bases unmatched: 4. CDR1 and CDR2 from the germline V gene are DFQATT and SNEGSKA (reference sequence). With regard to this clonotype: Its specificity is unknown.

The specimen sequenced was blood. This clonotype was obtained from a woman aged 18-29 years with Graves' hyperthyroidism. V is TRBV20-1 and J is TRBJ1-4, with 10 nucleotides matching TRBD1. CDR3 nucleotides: TGCAGTGCTAGTTGGGACAGGGGTTCAACTAATGAAAAACTGTTTTTT. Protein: CSASWDRGSTNEKLFF.